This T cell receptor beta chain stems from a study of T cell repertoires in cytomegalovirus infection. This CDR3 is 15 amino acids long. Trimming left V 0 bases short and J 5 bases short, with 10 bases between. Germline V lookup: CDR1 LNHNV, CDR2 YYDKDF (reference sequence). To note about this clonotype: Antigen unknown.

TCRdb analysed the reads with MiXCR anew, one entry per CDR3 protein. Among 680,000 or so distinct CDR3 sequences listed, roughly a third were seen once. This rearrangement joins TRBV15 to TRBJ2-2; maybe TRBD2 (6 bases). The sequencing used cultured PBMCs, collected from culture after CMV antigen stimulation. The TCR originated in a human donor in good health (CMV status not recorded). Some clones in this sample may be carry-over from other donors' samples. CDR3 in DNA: TGTGCCACCAGCAGAGAGGCTGGACTAACCGGGGAGCTGTTTTTT. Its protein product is CATSREAGLTGELFF. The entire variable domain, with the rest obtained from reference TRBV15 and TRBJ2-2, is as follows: DAMVIQNPRYQVTQFGKPVTLSCSQTLNHNVMYWYQQKSSQAPKLLFHYYDKDFNNEADTPDNFQSRRPNTSFCFLDIRSPGLGDTAMYLCATSREAGLTGELFFGEGSRLTVL.